This T cell receptor beta chain was captured by sequencing in a study of blood T cell repertoires in COVID-19. Overall study: Collection of acute and convalescent COVID-19 samples took place in the United States, Italy and Spain. T cells, B-cell-depleted T cells, or PBMCs provided the cDNA or gDNA that served as material.

The CDR3 has 15 amino acids. CDR1 SNHLY and CDR2 FYNNEI come from the germline V gene. Trimming took 9 bases from V and 6 from J, leaving 20 bases between them. In the original processing: Amplification with reference gene primers provided the estimates of nucleated cell counts. The protocol was immunoSEQ multiplex PCR, while the TCRdb copy is restricted to in-frame clones and leaves out a portion. The D gene and trimming were derived from the DNA, and the V and J assignments and clone size from that table. Of about 380,000 clones listed, 81% were seen once; the top ten hold over 0.95%. Sample: peripheral blood. The chain employs TRBV2 and TRBJ2-2; D perhaps matches TRBD1 (5 bases). The receptor was isolated from a human donor with acute or convalescent COVID-19. The donor label of this sample is uncertain. CDR3 region: CASTVGRVGSGELFF. In DNA, the CDR3 is TGTGCCAGTACCGTTGGCAGGGTCGGGTCCGGGGAGCTGTTTTTT.